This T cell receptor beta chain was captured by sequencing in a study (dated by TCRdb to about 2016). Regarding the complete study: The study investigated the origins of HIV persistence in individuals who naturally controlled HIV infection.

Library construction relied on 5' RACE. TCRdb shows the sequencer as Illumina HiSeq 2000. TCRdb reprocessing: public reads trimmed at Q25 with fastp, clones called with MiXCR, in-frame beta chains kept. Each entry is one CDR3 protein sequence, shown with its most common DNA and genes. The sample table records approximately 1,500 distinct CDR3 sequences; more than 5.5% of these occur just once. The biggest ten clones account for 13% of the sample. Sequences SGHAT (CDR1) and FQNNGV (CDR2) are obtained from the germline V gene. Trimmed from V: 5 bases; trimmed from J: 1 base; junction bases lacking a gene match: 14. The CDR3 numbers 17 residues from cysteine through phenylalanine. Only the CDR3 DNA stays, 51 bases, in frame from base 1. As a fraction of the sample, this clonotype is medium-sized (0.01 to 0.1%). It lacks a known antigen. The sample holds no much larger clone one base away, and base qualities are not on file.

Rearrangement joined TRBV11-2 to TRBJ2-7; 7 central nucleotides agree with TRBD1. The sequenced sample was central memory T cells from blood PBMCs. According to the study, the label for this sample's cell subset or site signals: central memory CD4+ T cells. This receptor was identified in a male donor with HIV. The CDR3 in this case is CASSRSVTGQQSYEQYF. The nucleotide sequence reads TGTGCCAGCAGCCGCAGCGTCACGGGACAGCAATCCTACGAGCAGTACTTC.